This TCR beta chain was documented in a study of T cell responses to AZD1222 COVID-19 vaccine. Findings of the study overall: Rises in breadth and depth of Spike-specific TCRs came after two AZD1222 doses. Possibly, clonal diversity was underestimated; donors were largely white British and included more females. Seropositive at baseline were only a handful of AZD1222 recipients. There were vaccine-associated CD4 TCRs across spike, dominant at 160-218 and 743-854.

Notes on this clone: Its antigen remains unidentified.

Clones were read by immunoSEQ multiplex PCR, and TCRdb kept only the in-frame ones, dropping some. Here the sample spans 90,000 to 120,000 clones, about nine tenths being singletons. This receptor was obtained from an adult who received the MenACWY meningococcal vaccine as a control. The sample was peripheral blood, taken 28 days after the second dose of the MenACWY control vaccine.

CDR3 sequence reads: CASSDNTGTGGGYGYTF. Written as DNA, the CDR3 is TGTGCCAGCAGTGATAATACCGGGACAGGGGGGGGCTATGGCTACACCTTC. The chain couples TRBV25-1 to TRBJ1-2; 11 positions agree with TRBD1. V shed 3 bases, J shed 4 bases, and the junction held 10 bases outside the gene matches. Germline CDR1 and CDR2: MGHDK and SYGVNS. This CDR3 is 17 amino acids long.